The T cell receptor (beta chain) under discussion was sequenced for a study of shared clonotypes between healthy human individuals. As regards this clone: The antigen is undetermined.

CDR1 and CDR2 (germline): LGHNA, YSLEER. The ends were cut back, 0 bases at V and 6 bases at J, with 18 bases in the middle. The CDR3 sequence is 17 residues long. General observations from the study: Larger estimated richness was generally seen in naive subsets than in memory subsets. Non-shared clonotypes were found to have lower generation probabilities than the clonotypes that were shared by all four of the sorted-subset donors.

This table comes from immunoSEQ multiplex PCR, and its TCRdb copy is limited to in-frame clones, with some not included. Of millions of clones in the sample, around 94% were seen once. Negatively enriched CD4+ T cells were divided by CD45RA into naive and memory. This rearrangement joins TRBV4-3 to TRBJ2-1; D possibly corresponds to TRBD2 (7 bases). The clonotype comes from a young man in good health. Material for sequencing was naive CD4+ T cells sorted from blood. Subset described: CD45RA+ positively selected. The CDR3 DNA follows: TGCGCCAGCAGCCAAGATGTAGGGGGGGTCCAGCCCAATGAGCAGTTCTTC. It is translated as CASSQDVGGVQPNEQFF.